This entry lists 3 T cell receptor beta chains sequenced from one sample in a study of identical twins. MiXCR was run by TCRdb on the 5' RACE reads, yielding one entry per CDR3 protein. Altogether some 730,000 distinct CDR3 sequences are present, roughly 18% being singletons, with the ten largest covering around 13%. This sample also belongs to another study, concerning T cells expressing NK-cell markers.

The source material was PBMCs. These receptors all stem from a woman between 18 and 29 years old in good health.

This clonotype was picked up a small number of times. The chain uses TRBV6-1 and TRBJ2-1, with D perhaps being TRBD1 or TRBD2 (5 bases each). The CDR3 covers 15 residues. Germline-derived CDR1 and CDR2 are MNHNS and SASEGT. The ends were cut back, 7 bases at V and 0 bases at J, with 13 bases in the middle. CDR3 coding DNA: TGTGCCAGCACTCCGTGGGGGAGCTCCTACAATGAGCAGTTCTTC. Protein: CASTPWGSSYNEQFF.

The chain recombines TRBV12-5 with TRBJ2-5; 10 positions agree with TRBD2. This CDR3 has 17 residues. Germline CDR1 reads LGHNT; CDR2 reads FRNRAP. The ends lost 3 bases at V and 2 bases at J; junction bases unmatched: 9. CDR3 DNA: TGTGCTAGTGGTTTTGCCAACATAGCGGGGGGACAAGAGACCCAGTACTTC. Translated, it gives CASGFANIAGGQETQYF.

The rearrangement uses TRBV15 and TRBJ1-6, with 7 bases aligning to TRBD1. Trimming at V came to 1 base and at J to 8 bases, leaving 8 bases not matched to a gene. The CDR3 spans 16 residues. CDR1 and CDR2 from the germline V gene are LNHNV and YYDKDF (reference sequence). The CDR3 coding sequence is TGTGCCACCAGCAGAGGATCAGGGACAGCTGATTCACCCCTCCACTTT. Translated, it gives CATSRGSGTADSPLHF.